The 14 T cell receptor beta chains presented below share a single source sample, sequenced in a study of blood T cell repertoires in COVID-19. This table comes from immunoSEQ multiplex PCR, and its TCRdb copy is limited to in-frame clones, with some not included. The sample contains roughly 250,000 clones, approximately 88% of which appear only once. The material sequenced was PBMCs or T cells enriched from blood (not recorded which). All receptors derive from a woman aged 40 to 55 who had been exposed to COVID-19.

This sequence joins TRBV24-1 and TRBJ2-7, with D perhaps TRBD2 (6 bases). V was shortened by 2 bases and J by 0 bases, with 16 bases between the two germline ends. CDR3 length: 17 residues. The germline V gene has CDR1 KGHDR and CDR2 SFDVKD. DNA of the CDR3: TGTGCCACCAGTGATTCTTTGGGGCGGGATTACTCCTACGAGCAGTACGTC. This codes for CATSDSLGRDYSYEQYV.

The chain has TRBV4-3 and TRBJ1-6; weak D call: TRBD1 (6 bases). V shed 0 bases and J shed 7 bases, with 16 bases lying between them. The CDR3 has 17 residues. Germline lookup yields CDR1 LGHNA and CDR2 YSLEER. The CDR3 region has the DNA TGCGCCAGCAGCCAAGATTACCTAGGACAGAGAAATTCACCCCTCCACTTT. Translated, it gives CASSQDYLGQRNSPLHF.

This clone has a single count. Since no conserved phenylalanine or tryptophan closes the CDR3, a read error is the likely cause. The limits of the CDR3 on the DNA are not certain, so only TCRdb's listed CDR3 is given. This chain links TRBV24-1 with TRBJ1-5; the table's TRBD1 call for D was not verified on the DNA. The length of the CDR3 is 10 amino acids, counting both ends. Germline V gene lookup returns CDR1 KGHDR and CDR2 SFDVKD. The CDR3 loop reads CATRSHRGRV.

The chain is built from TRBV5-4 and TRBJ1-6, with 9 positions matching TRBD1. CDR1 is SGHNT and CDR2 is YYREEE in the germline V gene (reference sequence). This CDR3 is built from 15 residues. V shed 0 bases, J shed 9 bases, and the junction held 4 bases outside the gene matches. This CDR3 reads CASSLAGTGFSPLHF. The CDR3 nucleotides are TGTGCCAGCAGCTTGGCCGGGACAGGGTTTTCACCCCTCCACTTT.

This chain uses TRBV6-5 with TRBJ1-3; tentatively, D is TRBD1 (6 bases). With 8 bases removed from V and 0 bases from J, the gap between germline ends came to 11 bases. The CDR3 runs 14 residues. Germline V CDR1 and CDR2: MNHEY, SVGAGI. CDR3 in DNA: TGTGCCAGCGAGACAGGCGACTCTGGAAACACCATATATTTT. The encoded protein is CASETGDSGNTIYF.

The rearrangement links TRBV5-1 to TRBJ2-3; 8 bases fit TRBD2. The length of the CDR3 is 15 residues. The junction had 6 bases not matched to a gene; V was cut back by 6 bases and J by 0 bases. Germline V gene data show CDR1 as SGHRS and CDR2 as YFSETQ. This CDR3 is CASTPSGYSTDTQYF. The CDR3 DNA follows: TGCGCCAGCACCCCTAGCGGGTACAGCACAGATACGCAGTATTTT.

The CDR3 region has the DNA TGTGCCAGCAGTAACCTCCCGGGGAACTATGGCTACACCTTC. This gives the protein CASSNLPGNYGYTF. The chain combines TRBV6-5 with TRBJ1-2; D not resolved. V was trimmed by 5 bases and J by 2 bases, leaving 12 bases between them. Germline CDR1 reads MNHEY; CDR2 reads SVGAGI. The CDR3 runs 14 residues.

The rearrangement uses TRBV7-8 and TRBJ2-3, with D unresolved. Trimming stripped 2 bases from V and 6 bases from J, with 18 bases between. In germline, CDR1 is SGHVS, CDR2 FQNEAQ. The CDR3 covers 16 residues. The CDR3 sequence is CASSLRRPSAFDTQYF. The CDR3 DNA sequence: TGTGCCAGCAGCTTACGGCGGCCCTCGGCTTTCGATACGCAGTATTTT.

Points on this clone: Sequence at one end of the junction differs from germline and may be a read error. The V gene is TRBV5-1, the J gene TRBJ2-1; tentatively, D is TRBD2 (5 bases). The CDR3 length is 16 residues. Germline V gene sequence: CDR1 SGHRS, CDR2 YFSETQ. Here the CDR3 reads CASSPGKYSGSNEQFF. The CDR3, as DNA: TGTGCCAGCAGCCCTGGCAAATATTCGGGGAGCAATGAGCAGTTCTTC.

CDR3 bases: TGTGCCAGCACCTTGACAGGGATTAGCTACGAGCAGTACTTC. The encoded protein is CASTLTGISYEQYF. This chain links TRBV28 with TRBJ2-7, with 7 bases aligning to TRBD1. Trimming cost V 7 bases and J 3 bases; bases outside gene matches: 9. This CDR3 is 14 amino acids long. CDR1 and CDR2 from the germline V gene are MDHEN and SYDVKM.

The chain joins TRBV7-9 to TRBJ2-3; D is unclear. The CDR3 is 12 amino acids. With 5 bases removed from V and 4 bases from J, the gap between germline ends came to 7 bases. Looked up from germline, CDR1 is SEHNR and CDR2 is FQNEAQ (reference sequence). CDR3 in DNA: TGTGCCAGCAGCCTGAGTGCAGATACGCAGTATTTT. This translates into CASSLSADTQYF.

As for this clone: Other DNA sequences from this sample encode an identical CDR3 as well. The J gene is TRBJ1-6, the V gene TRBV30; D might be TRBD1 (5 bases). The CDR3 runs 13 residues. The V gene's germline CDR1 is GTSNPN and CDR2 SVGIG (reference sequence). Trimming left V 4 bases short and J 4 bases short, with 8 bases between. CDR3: CAWTQGYNSPLHF. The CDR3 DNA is TGTGCCTGGACGCAGGGTTATAATTCACCCCTCCACTTT.

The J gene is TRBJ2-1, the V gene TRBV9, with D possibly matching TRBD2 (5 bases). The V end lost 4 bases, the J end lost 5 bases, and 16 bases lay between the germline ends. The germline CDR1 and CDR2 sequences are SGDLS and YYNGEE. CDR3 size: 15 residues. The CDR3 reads CASSPTGLANNEQFF. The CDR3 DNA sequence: TGTGCCAGCAGCCCCACCGGCCTAGCCAACAATGAGCAGTTCTTC.

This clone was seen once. Here the CDR3 reads CASSQAYQAGEKLFF. CDR3 coding DNA: TGTGCCAGCAGCCAAGCCTACCAAGCAGGGGAAAAACTGTTTTTT. The V gene is TRBV3-1 (or the pseudogene TRBV3-2), the J gene TRBJ1-4; possible D gene TRBD1, 5 bases. The CDR3 sequence is 15 residues long. The germline gives CDR1 LGHDT, CDR2 YNNKEL (reference sequence). The V and J ends lost 1 base and 8 bases respectively, with 14 bases between them.